What follows are 3 T cell receptor beta chains derived from one specimen sequenced in a study of T-cell memory formation after mild COVID-19. TCRdb re-called the 5' RACE reads through MiXCR, storing one row per CDR3 protein. The sample consists of 50,000 or so distinct CDR3 sequences, about 27% of them appearing once. The sequenced sample was PBMCs or a T cell subset sorted from them (not recorded which). The receptor source for this set is a man aged 18 to 30 who had mild COVID-19 (a few samples of this study predate the infection). Cell type and time point are not known.

The V call is TRBV5-1, the J call TRBJ1-6; D is possibly TRBD1 (6 bases). V was trimmed by 4 bases and J by 5 bases, leaving 19 bases between them. Germline lookup yields CDR1 SGHRS and CDR2 YFSETQ. The CDR3 runs 17 residues. The CDR3 loop reads CASSERGTGQDNSPLHF. The CDR3 DNA reads TGCGCCAGCAGCGAGAGGGGTACAGGGCAAGATAATTCACCCCTCCACTTT.

This chain connects TRBV11-3 to TRBJ2-1; a possible D gene is TRBD1 (5 bases). CDR3 length: 13 amino acids. Germline V gene lookup returns CDR1 SGHNT and CDR2 YENEEA. V was cut by 7 bases and J by 6 bases, with 13 bases left in between. CDR3 in amino acids: CASKGDDPNEQFF. For the CDR3, the DNA is TGTGCCAGCAAAGGGGATGACCCCAATGAGCAGTTCTTC. Full variable domain (missing parts from reference TRBV11-3 and TRBJ2-1): EAGVVQSPRYKIIEKKQPVAFWCNPISGHNTLYWYLQNLGQGPELLIRYENEEAVDDSQLPKDRFSAERLKGVDSTLKIQPAELGDSAVYLCASKGDDPNEQFFGPGTRLTVL.

This clonotype showed up just a few times. V gene TRBV6-2 or TRBV6-3 combines with J gene TRBJ1-2; unclear D gene. CDR1 and CDR2 from the germline V gene are MNHEY and SVGEGT. V gave up 2 bases and J gave up 7 bases, with 8 bases separating them. The CDR3 length is 12 residues. The CDR3 coding sequence is TGTGCCAGCAGTTACCCCCCACCTGGCTACACCTTC. This gives the protein CASSYPPPGYTF.